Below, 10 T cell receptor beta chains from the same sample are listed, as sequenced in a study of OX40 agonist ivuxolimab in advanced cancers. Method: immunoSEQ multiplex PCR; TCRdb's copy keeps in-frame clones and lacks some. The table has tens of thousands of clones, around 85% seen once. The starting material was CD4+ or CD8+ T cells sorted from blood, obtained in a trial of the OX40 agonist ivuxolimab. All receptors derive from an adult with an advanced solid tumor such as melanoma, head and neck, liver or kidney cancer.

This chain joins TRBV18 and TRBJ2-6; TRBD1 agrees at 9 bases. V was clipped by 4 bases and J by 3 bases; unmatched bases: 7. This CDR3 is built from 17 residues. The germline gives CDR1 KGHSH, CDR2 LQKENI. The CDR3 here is CASSQQGATIGANVLTF. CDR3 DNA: TGTGCCAGCTCACAACAGGGGGCGACGATTGGGGCCAACGTCCTGACTTTC.

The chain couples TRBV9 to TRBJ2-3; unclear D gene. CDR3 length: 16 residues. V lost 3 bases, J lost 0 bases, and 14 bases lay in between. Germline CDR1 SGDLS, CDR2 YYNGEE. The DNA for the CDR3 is TGTGCCAGCAGCGCCGATCAGGCGGTCAGCACAGATACGCAGTATTTT. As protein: CASSADQAVSTDTQYF.

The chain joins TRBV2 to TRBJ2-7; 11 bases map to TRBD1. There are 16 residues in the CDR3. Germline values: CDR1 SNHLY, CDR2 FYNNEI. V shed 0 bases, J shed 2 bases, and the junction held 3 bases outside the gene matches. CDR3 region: CASSEAMGQGAYEQYF. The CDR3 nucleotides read TGTGCCAGCAGTGAAGCGATGGGACAGGGGGCCTACGAGCAGTACTTC.

CDR3: CARGLAGGYTGELFF. CDR3 nucleotides: TGTGCCAGAGGACTAGCGGGAGGGTATACCGGGGAGCTGTTTTTT. The chain is built from TRBV2 and TRBJ2-2; TRBD2 aligns across 15 bases. After removal of 9 bases from V and 5 bases from J, the junction contained 4 bases not matched to a gene. This CDR3 comprises 15 residues. Per the germline V gene, CDR1 is SNHLY and CDR2 is FYNNEI. Full variable domain (missing parts from reference TRBV2 and TRBJ2-2): EPEVTQTPSHQVTQMGQEVILRCVPISNHLYFYWYRQILGQKVEFLVSFYNNEISEKSEIFDDQFSVERPDGSNFTLKIRSTKLEDSAMYFCARGLAGGYTGELFFGEGSRLTVL.

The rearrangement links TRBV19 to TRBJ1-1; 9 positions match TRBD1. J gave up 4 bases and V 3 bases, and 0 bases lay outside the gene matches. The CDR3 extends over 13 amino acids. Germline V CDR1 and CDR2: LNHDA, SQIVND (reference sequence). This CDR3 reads CASSMDRGTEAFF. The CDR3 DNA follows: TGTGCCAGTAGTATGGACAGGGGCACTGAAGCTTTCTTT.

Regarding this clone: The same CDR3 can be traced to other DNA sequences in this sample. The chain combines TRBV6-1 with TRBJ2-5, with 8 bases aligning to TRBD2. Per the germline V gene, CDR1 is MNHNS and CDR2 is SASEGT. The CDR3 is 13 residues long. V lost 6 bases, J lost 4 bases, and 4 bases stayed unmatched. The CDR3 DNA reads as TGTGCCAGCAGACGGGGGGGCGGAGAGACCCAGTACTTC. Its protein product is CASRRGGGETQYF.

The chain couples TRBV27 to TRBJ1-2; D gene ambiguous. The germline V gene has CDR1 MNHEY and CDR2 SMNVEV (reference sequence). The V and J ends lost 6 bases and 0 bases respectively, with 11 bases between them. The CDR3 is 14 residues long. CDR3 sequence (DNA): TGTGCCAGCAGGGCGGGGAGAACTAACTATGGCTACACCTTC. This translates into CASRAGRTNYGYTF.

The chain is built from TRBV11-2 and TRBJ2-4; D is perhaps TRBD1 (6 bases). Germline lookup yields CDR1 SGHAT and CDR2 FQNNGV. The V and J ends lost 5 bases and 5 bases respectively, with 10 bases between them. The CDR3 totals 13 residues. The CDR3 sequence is CASSRDTENIQYF. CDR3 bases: TGTGCCAGCAGCCGGGACACCGAAAACATTCAGTACTTC.

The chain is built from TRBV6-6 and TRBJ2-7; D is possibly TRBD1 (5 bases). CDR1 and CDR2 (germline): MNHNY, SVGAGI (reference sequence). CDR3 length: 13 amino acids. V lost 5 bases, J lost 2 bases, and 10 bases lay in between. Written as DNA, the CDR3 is TGTGCCAGCAGTAGGGGTCCAACCTACGAGCAGTACTTC. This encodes CASSRGPTYEQYF.

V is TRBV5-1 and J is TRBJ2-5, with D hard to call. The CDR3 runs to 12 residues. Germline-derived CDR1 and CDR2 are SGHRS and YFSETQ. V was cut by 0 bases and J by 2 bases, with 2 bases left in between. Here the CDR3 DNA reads TGCGCCAGCAGCTTGGGACAAGAGACCCAGTACTTC. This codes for CASSLGQETQYF.